This passage covers 25 T cell receptor beta chains from one sample sequenced in a study of blood T cell repertoires in COVID-19 (dated by TCRdb to about 2020). The method behind the library was the immunoSEQ multiplex PCR assay. The clones in this table, taken by TCRdb from immuneACCESS, are in-frame only. Not every clone is retained; where verified, under half of the shortfall comes from an unresolved V gene, and the cause of the rest is unknown. Across this sample there are 150,000 to 200,000 clones, with 80% to 90% seen only once. Jointly, the top ten make up around 20% of the sample. The sample consisted of peripheral blood. These receptors originate from a man between 65 and 85 years old with active or convalescent COVID-19.

J is TRBJ1-1 and V is TRBV15; TRBD1 is a possible D gene (5 bases). The CDR3 is made up of 16 amino acids. With 0 bases removed from V and 3 bases from J, the gap between germline ends came to 14 bases. CDR1 is LNHNV, CDR2 YYDKDF, per germline (reference sequence). CDR3 protein: CATSRDGRGADTEAFF. CDR3 bases: TGTGCCACCAGCAGAGATGGGAGGGGCGCGGACACTGAAGCTTTCTTT.

This chain links TRBV27 with TRBJ2-7; 9 bases line up with TRBD2. Germline CDR1 and CDR2: MNHEY and SMNVEV (reference sequence). The CDR3 covers 15 residues. Unmatched junction bases numbered 2, after V lost 0 bases and J lost 2 bases. DNA for the CDR3: TGTGCCAGCAGTTTATCGGCGGGAGGGGCCTACGAGCAGTACTTC. It is translated as CASSLSAGGAYEQYF.

V gene TRBV10-3 combines with J gene TRBJ1-2, with D perhaps TRBD1 (5 bases). This CDR3 comprises 13 residues. Trimming removed 5 bases at V and 2 bases at J, with 9 bases between. Germline V CDR1 and CDR2: ENHRY, SYGVKD. The CDR3 DNA is TGTGCCATCAGTAAAGACAGCAACTATGGCTACACCTTC. Amino acid sequence: CAISKDSNYGYTF.

The chain couples TRBV25-1 to TRBJ2-5; 11 positions agree with TRBD2. J gave up 5 bases and V 3 bases, and 11 bases lay outside the gene matches. This CDR3 comprises 17 residues. Per the germline V gene, CDR1 is MGHDK and CDR2 is SYGVNS. Written as DNA, the CDR3 is TGTGCCAGCAGTGACCCTATAGCGGGAGGGATTATGGAGACCCAGTACTTC. This codes for CASSDPIAGGIMETQYF. The full variable domain, in which reference TRBV25-1 and TRBJ2-5 provide the parts outside the CDR3, is EADIYQTPRYLVIGTGKKITLECSQTMGHDKMYWYQQDPGMELHLIHYSYGVNSTEKGDLSSESTVSRIRTEHFPLTLESARPSHTSQYLCASSDPIAGGIMETQYFGPGTRLLVL.

J is TRBJ2-1 and V is TRBV18; 9 positions agree with TRBD2. The trim removed 3 bases at V and 9 bases at J, leaving 12 bases unmatched. This CDR3 region has 16 residues. Germline V lookup: CDR1 KGHSH, CDR2 LQKENI. CDR3 in DNA: TGTGCCAGCTCACCCCAGACTAGCGGAAGATCAGGTGAGCAGTTCTTC. Translation: CASSPQTSGRSGEQFF.

This chain connects TRBV3-1 (or the pseudogene TRBV3-2) to TRBJ1-3; TRBD1 is a possible D gene (5 bases). Trimming stripped 1 base from V and 0 bases from J, with 13 bases between. Germline assignment: CDR1 LGHDT and CDR2 YNNKEL (reference sequence). CDR3 size: 17 residues. CDR3 coding DNA: TGTGCCAGCAGCCAAGTTGGGGCCAGGTACTCTGGAAACACCATATATTTT. It yields the protein CASSQVGARYSGNTIYF.

This clone was seen a few times. Here the CDR3 reads CASRESVQPQHF. The CDR3 coding sequence is TGTGCCAGCAGGGAGAGTGTTCAGCCCCAGCATTTT. The V and J genes are TRBV6-5 and TRBJ1-5; D is undetermined. This CDR3 is 12 amino acids long. CDR1 MNHEY and CDR2 SVGAGI come from the germline V gene. Between the trimmed V and J ends, which lost 6 bases and 6 bases, there was a span of 9 bases.

The chain uses TRBV19 and TRBJ1-5; D might be TRBD1 (6 bases). The CDR3 totals 15 residues. Trimming shortened V by 4 bases and J by 7 bases, and 17 bases separated the two germline ends. Germline CDR1 LNHDA, CDR2 SQIVND (reference sequence). The DNA for the CDR3 is TGTGCCAGTAGTAAGCGGGGCCAGGGGCACCAGCCCCAGCATTTT. Its translation: CASSKRGQGHQPQHF.

The genes are TRBV5-5 and TRBJ2-2; unclear D gene. The CDR3 length is 15 residues. CDR1 and CDR2 from the germline V gene are SGHKS and YYEKEE (reference sequence). V was clipped by 0 bases and J by 0 bases, with 6 bases between them. The chain's CDR3 is CASSLETANTGELFF. The CDR3 nucleotides read TGTGCCAGCAGCTTGGAAACGGCGAACACCGGGGAGCTGTTTTTT.

The chain joins TRBV7-2 to TRBJ2-5; perhaps TRBD1 as D (6 bases). Germline assignment: CDR1 SGHTA and CDR2 FQGNSA. V was clipped by 3 bases and J by 8 bases, with 22 bases between them. The CDR3 spans 16 residues. The CDR3 loop reads CASSFAPPDRGGTQYF. The CDR3 DNA reads TGTGCCAGCAGCTTCGCCCCCCCGGACAGAGGAGGCACCCAGTACTTC.

The chain employs TRBV10-2 and TRBJ2-2, with a possible D match to TRBD2 (5 bases). V was trimmed by 2 bases and J by 2 bases, leaving 12 bases between them. This CDR3 spans 16 amino acids. CDR1 and CDR2 (germline): WSHSY, SAAADI. The CDR3 DNA reads TGCGCCAGCAGTGAGCCGGCGCGGGCAAACACCGGGGAGCTGTTTTTT. It is translated as CASSEPARANTGELFF.

The V call is TRBV19, the J call TRBJ2-5; TRBD2 might be the D (6 bases). CDR1 and CDR2 from the germline V gene are LNHDA and SQIVND (reference sequence). The V and J ends lost 5 bases and 4 bases respectively, with 20 bases between them. CDR3 length equals 16 residues. The CDR3 bases are TGTGCCAGTAGTCCTCGGTGGAGGGAAGAGGGAGAGACCCAGTACTTC. This codes for CASSPRWREEGETQYF. The full variable domain, with the rest looked up from reference TRBV19 and TRBJ2-5, is DGGITQSPKYLFRKEGQNVTLSCEQNLNHDAMYWYRQDPGQGLRLIYYSQIVNDFQKGDIAEGYSVSREKKESFPLTVTSAQKNPTAFYLCASSPRWREEGETQYFGPGTRLLVL.

V and J are TRBV28 and TRBJ1-1; possible D gene TRBD1, 5 bases. CDR1 is MDHEN, CDR2 SYDVKM, per germline. V was shortened by 3 bases and J by 6 bases, with 14 bases between the two germline ends. This CDR3 has 14 amino acids. The CDR3 nucleotides are TGTGCCAGCAGTTTGATCCAGGGAAAGGCTGAAGCTTTCTTT. Translation: CASSLIQGKAEAFF.

The rearrangement links TRBV7-8 to TRBJ1-5; D remains ambiguous. Trimming took 5 bases from V and 2 from J, leaving 10 bases between them. CDR3 size: 14 residues. CDR1 is SGHVS and CDR2 is FQNEAQ in the germline V gene. CDR3 sequence (DNA): TGTGCCAGCAGCCTCAGACACGGCAATCAGCCCCAGCATTTT. Protein: CASSLRHGNQPQHF.

This clone has a single count. Here the CDR3 reads CASSQHRGTNEKLFF. Written as DNA, the CDR3 is TGCGCCAGCAGCCAGCACAGGGGAACTAATGAAAAACTGTTTTTT. The chain employs TRBV4-3 and TRBJ1-4, with 7 bases lining up with TRBD1. J lost 1 base, V lost 3 bases, and 2 bases had no gene match. Per the germline V gene, CDR1 is LGHNA and CDR2 is YSLEER. This CDR3 comprises 15 residues.

The genes are TRBV4-1 and TRBJ1-2, with 7 bases lining up with TRBD1. J gave up 2 bases and V 3 bases, and 6 bases lay outside the gene matches. Per the germline V gene, CDR1 is MGHRA and CDR2 is YSYEKL. The CDR3 sequence is 15 residues long. CDR3 sequence: CASSHIQGSNYGYTF. Here the CDR3 DNA reads TGCGCCAGCAGCCACATACAGGGGTCAAACTATGGCTACACCTTC.

J is TRBJ2-1 and V is TRBV7-2; D is perhaps TRBD1 (5 bases). The CDR3 runs to 16 residues. V lost 5 bases and J 0 bases, leaving 14 bases between the germline ends. Germline V gene data show CDR1 as SGHTA and CDR2 as FQGNSA. This CDR3 is CASSVFQGNSYNEQFF. DNA for the CDR3: TGTGCCAGCAGCGTATTCCAGGGAAACTCCTACAATGAGCAGTTCTTC. Full variable domain (missing parts from reference TRBV7-2 and TRBJ2-1): GAGVSQSPSNKVTEKGKDVELRCDPISGHTALYWYRQSLGQGLEFLIYFQGNSAPDKSGLPSDRFSAERTGGSVSTLTIQRTQQEDSAVYLCASSVFQGNSYNEQFFGPGTRLTVL.

The V gene is TRBV5-1, the J gene TRBJ1-1, with TRBD1 matching over 9 bases. The CDR3 covers 14 residues. Looked up from germline, CDR1 is SGHRS and CDR2 is YFSETQ. With 3 bases clipped from V and 8 bases from J, the junction kept 8 bases outside the gene matches. The CDR3 region is CASSWGQGPAEAFF. CDR3 nucleotides: TGCGCCAGCAGCTGGGGACAGGGTCCAGCGGAAGCTTTCTTT.

The V call is TRBV7-3, the J call TRBJ2-5, with TRBD2 identical over 8 bases. The V gene end was trimmed by 3 bases and the J gene end by 5 bases; junction bases not matched to a gene: 2. This CDR3 contains 13 residues. CDR1 is SGHTA, CDR2 FQGTGA, per germline. The CDR3 DNA reads TGTGCCAGCAGCTTTGCGGGAGGCGAGACCCAGTACTTC. This translates into CASSFAGGETQYF.

This sequence joins TRBV7-9 and TRBJ1-2, with D unresolved. CDR3 length: 12 residues. Germline lookup yields CDR1 SEHNR and CDR2 FQNEAQ (reference sequence). The V end lost 1 base, the J end lost 6 bases, and 6 bases lay between the germline ends. CDR3 coding DNA: TGTGCCAGCAGCTTAGAAGCGAATGGCTACACCTTC. Amino acids: CASSLEANGYTF.

The rearrangement uses TRBV24-1 and TRBJ2-1; TRBD2 agrees at 7 bases. Per the germline V gene, CDR1 is KGHDR and CDR2 is SFDVKD. V shed 1 base and J 2 bases; nucleotides not matched to a gene: 4. This CDR3 spans 16 amino acids. CDR3 residues: CATSDFGAGAYNEQFF. The CDR3 DNA sequence: TGTGCCACCAGTGATTTCGGGGCGGGAGCCTACAATGAGCAGTTCTTC.

V and J are TRBV24-1 and TRBJ1-5; TRBD1 aligns across 9 bases. This CDR3 comprises 14 residues. The V segment lost 7 bases and the J segment 7 bases; nucleotides outside the gene matches: 7. From germline, CDR1 is KGHDR and CDR2 SFDVKD. CDR3 region: CATSPGQGRQPQHF. The CDR3 nucleotides are TGTGCCACCAGCCCGGGACAGGGTAGGCAGCCCCAGCATTTT.

The chain employs TRBV7-2 and TRBJ1-1, with 12 bases that match TRBD1. V lost 5 bases, J lost 4 bases, and 8 bases stayed unmatched. The V gene's germline CDR1 is SGHTA and CDR2 FQGNSA. The CDR3 sequence is 16 residues long. CDR3 in DNA: TGTGCCAGCAGCGAAGGGACAGGGGGCTTTGTCACTGAAGCTTTCTTT. Translated, it gives CASSEGTGGFVTEAFF.

The chain carries TRBV18 and TRBJ1-1, with 7 bases fitting TRBD1. V trimming: 2 bases; J trimming: 3 bases; junction bases outside the gene matches: 6. The CDR3 loop spans 15 amino acids. The germline gives CDR1 KGHSH, CDR2 LQKENI. CDR3: CASSPRGQPDTEAFF. The CDR3 DNA is TGTGCCAGCTCACCAAGGGGACAGCCGGACACTGAAGCTTTCTTT.

V and J are TRBV6-5 and TRBJ1-3; D is unclear. This CDR3 is built from 14 residues. Trimming left V 7 bases short and J 0 bases short, with 10 bases between. The germline V gene encodes CDR1 MNHEY and CDR2 SVGAGI. The CDR3 region is CASTYNPSGNTIYF. The CDR3 DNA is TGTGCCAGCACCTATAACCCCTCTGGAAACACCATATATTTT.